This paragraph reports one T cell receptor (beta chain). The antigen remains undetermined. V shed 0 bases, J shed 5 bases, and the junction held 3 bases outside the gene matches. Germline CDR1 is SGDLS and CDR2 is YYNGEE. The CDR3 is 14 amino acids. Sequencing used immunoSEQ multiplex PCR; TCRdb keeps in-frame clones, though not all of them. Here the sample spans around 92,000 clones, approximately 91% being singletons. This record belongs to a study of T cell responses to AZD1222 COVID-19 vaccine. Study background: Some second doses came at about 4 weeks and others at about 12 weeks; these were pooled.

General study results and limits: Recipients of two AZD1222 doses showed rising Spike-specific TCR breadth and depth. Most donors were white British and more were female, and clonal diversity was possibly underestimated.

The chain has TRBV9 and TRBJ2-7; 9 positions match TRBD2. Specimen: peripheral blood, collected on day 0 of AZD1222 vaccination. This clonotype originated in an adult in good health. The CDR3 sequence is CASSVDQREDEQYF. In DNA form, the CDR3 reads TGTGCCAGCAGCGTAGACCAGCGGGAGGACGAGCAGTACTTC.